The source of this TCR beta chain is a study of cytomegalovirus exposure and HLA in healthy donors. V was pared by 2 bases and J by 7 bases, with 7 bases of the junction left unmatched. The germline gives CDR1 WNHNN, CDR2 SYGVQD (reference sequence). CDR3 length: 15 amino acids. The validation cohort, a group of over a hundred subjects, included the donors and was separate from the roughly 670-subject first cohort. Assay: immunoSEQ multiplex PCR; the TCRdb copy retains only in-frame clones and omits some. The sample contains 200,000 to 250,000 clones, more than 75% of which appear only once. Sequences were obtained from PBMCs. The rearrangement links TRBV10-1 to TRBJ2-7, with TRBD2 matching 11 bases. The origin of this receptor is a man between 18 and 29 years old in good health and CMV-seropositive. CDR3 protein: CASSELWLAGGEQYF. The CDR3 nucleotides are TGCGCCAGCAGTGAGCTGTGGCTAGCGGGGGGTGAGCAGTACTTC.